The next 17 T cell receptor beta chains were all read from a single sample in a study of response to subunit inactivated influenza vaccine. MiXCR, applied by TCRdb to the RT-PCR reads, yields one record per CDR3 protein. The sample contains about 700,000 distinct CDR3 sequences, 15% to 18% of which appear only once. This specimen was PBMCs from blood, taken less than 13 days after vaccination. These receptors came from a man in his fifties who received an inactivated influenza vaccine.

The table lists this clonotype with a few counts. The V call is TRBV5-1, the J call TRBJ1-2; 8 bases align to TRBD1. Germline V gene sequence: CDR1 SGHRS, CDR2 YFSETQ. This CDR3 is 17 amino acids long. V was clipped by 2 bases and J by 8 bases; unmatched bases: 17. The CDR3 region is CASSLDPGTGHRSGYTF. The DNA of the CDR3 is TGCGCCAGCAGCTTAGACCCCGGGACAGGCCATAGGTCGGGCTACACCTTC.

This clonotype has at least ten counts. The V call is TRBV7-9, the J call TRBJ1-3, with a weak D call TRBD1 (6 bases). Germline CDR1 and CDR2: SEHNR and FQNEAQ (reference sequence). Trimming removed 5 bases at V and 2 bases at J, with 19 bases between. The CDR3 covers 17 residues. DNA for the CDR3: TGTGCCAGCAGCGGAGGGGGACAATACTATACTGGAAACACCATATATTTT. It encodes CASSGGGQYYTGNTIYF.

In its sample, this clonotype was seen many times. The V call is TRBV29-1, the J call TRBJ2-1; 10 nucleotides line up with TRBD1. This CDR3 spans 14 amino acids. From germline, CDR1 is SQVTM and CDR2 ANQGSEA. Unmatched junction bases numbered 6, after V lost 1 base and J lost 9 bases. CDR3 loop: CSVEGTGGIFEQFF. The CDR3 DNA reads TGCAGCGTTGAAGGGACAGGGGGAATCTTTGAGCAGTTCTTC.

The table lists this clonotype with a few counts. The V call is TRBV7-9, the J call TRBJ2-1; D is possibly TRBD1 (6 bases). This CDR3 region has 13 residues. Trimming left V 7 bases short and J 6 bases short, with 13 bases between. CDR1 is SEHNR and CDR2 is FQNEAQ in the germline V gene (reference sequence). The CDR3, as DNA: TGTGCCAGCACCATATCAGGGGTCAATGAGCAGTTCTTC. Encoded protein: CASTISGVNEQFF.

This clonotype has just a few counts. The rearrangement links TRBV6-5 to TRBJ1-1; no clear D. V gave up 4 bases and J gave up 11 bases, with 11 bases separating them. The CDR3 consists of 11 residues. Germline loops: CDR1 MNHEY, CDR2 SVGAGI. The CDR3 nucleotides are TGTGCCAGCAGTTCCGGGCTCCGGGCTTTCTTT. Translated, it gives CASSSGLRAFF.

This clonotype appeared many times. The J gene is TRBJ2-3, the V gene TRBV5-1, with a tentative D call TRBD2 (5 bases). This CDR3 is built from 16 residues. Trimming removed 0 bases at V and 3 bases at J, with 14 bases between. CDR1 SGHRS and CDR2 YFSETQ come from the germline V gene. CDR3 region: CASSLATTLATDTQYF. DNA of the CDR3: TGCGCCAGCAGCTTGGCGACTACTCTAGCAACAGATACGCAGTATTTT.

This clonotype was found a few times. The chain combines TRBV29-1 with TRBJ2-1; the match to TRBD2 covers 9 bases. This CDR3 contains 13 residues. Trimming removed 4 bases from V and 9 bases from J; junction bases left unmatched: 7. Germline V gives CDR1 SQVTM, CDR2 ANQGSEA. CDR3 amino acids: CSVGGGRAGEQFF. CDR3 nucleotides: TGCAGCGTTGGGGGCGGGAGGGCCGGTGAGCAGTTCTTC.

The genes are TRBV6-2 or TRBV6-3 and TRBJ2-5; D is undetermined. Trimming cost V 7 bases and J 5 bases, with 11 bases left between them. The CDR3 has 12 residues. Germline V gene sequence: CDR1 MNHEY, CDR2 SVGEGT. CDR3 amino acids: CASTVSRETQYF. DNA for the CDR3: TGTGCCAGCACCGTCAGTAGGGAGACCCAGTACTTC.

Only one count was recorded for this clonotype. The CDR3 DNA follows: TGTGCCAGCTCGAGGGACAGGGGAAGTGCTGGAAACACCATATATTTT. Encoded protein: CASSRDRGSAGNTIYF. The chain is built from TRBV7-6 and TRBJ1-3, with TRBD1 identical over 10 bases. The germline V gene encodes CDR1 SGHVS and CDR2 FNYEAQ. With V trimmed by 8 bases and J by 2 bases, 9 bases remained unmatched. The CDR3 is 16 residues long.

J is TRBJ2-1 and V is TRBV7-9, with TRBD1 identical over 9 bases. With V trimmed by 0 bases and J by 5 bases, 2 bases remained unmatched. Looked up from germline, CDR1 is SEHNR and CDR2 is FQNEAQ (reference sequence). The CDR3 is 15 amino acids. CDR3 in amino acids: CASSLAGTGNNEQFF. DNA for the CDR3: TGTGCCAGCAGCTTAGCCGGGACAGGGAACAATGAGCAGTTCTTC.

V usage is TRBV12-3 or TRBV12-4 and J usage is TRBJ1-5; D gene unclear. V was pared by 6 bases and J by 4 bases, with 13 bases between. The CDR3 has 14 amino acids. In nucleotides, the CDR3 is TGTGCCAGCAGCATGAAGAGTGGGAATCAGCCCCAGCATTTT. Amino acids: CASSMKSGNQPQHF.

The CDR3 here is CASSADSMNTEAFF. The CDR3 DNA reads as TGTGCCAGCTCAGCCGACAGCATGAACACTGAAGCTTTCTTT. This chain uses TRBV18 with TRBJ1-1; D is possibly TRBD1 (5 bases). CDR1 KGHSH and CDR2 LQKENI come from the germline V gene. This CDR3 is 14 amino acids long. Trimming left V 5 bases short and J 0 bases short, with 10 bases between.

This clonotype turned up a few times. In DNA, the CDR3 is TGTGCCAGCAGCTTACAGGGGGACGCCTACAATGAGCAGTTCTTC. It encodes CASSLQGDAYNEQFF. The V and J genes are TRBV7-2 and TRBJ2-1; 7 bases agree with TRBD1. Germline V CDR1 and CDR2: SGHTA, FQGNSA. CDR3 length equals 15 residues. The junction had 3 bases not matched to a gene; V was cut back by 2 bases and J by 2 bases.

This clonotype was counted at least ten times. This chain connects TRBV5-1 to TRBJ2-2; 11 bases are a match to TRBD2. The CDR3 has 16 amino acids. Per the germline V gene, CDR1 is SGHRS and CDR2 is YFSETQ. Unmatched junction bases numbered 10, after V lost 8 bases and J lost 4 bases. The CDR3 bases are TGCGCCAGTTGGCCTAGCGGGAGGCTGAGCACCGGGGAGCTGTTTTTT. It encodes CASWPSGRLSTGELFF.

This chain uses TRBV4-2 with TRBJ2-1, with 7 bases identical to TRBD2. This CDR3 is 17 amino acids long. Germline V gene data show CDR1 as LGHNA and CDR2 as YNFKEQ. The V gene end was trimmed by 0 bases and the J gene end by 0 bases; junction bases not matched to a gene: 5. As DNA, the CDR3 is TGTGCCAGCAGCCAAGATTGGCGGGAGACCTCCTACAATGAGCAGTTCTTC. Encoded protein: CASSQDWRETSYNEQFF.

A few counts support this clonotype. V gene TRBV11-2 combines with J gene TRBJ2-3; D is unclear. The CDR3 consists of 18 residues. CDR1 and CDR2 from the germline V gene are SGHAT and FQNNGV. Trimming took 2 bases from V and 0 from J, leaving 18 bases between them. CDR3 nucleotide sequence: TGTGCCAGCAGCTTACCCAGTTCCACCTTTTCTAGCACAGATACGCAGTATTTT. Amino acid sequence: CASSLPSSTFSSTDTQYF.

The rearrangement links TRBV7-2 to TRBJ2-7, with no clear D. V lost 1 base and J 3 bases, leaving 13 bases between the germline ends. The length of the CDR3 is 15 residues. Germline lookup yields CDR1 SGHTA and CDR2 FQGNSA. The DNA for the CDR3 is TGTGCCAGCAGCTTAGGTTTTCTGCAGAACTACGAGCAGTACTTC. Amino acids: CASSLGFLQNYEQYF.